A selection of T cell receptor beta chains follows, all from one sample in a study of memory CD4+ T cells and cytomegalovirus serostatus. Assay: immunoSEQ multiplex PCR; the TCRdb copy retains only in-frame clones and omits some. The sample lists about 60,000 clones; 60% to 85% were seen once. Material: memory CD4+ T cells from blood. These receptors were obtained from an adult in good health and CMV-seronegative. Some clones in this sample may be carry-over from other donors' samples. Each CDR3 is given without its conserved first and last residue. D genes are given only for firm matches.

TRBD2	12	TRBV7-2	TRBJ2-3	ASSTLAGADTQY
.	14	TRBV6-6	TRBJ1-2	ASVGSRSGKASGYT
TRBD1	12	TRBV5-1	TRBJ2-3	ASSSVTGTDTQY
.	12	TRBV6-6	TRBJ1-5	ASSQGSGYQPQH
.	10	TRBV7-2	TRBJ1-1	ASSSPVTEAF
TRBD1	11	TRBV2	TRBJ2-1	ASNGQGSNEQF
.	9	TRBV5-8	TRBJ1-1	ASSVITEAF
.	12	TRBV6-5	TRBJ1-1	ASGPLGMNTEAF
.	13	TRBV18	TRBJ2-7	ASSLVYRDSYEQY
.	11	TRBV7-2	TRBJ2-3	ASSLRVADTQY
.	11	TRBV11-2	TRBJ2-1	ASSLSSDNEQF
TRBD1	12	TRBV7-9	TRBJ1-2	ASSSVLTGYGYT
.	11	TRBV19	TRBJ1-5	ASSVPINQPQH
TRBD2	13	TRBV19	TRBJ2-7	ASSISSGASYEQY
TRBD2	12	TRBV6-1	TRBJ2-1	ASSDWAGGNEQF
TRBD1	16	TRBV28	TRBJ2-7	ASSLFSSPGTGGYEQY
.	11	TRBV23-1	TRBJ2-7	ASSRDFLYEQY
.	13	TRBV4-1	TRBJ1-6	ASTLKGQGNSPLH
.	11	TRBV15	TRBJ1-5	ATSREGGQPQH
.	11	TRBV7-9	TRBJ1-1	ASSSPPNTEAF
.	11	TRBV6-4	TRBJ2-1	ASSDMRGNEQF
.	12	TRBV11-2	TRBJ2-4	ASSLIRGKNIQY
.	11	TRBV27	TRBJ1-6	ASSFDRSSPLH
.	12	TRBV28	TRBJ1-1	ASSLRLGRSEAF
.	9	TRBV29-1	TRBJ1-1	SVSDPGEAF
.	11	TRBV7-9	TRBJ2-7	ASSLERTYEQY
TRBD1	12	TRBV11-2	TRBJ1-2	ASTGGLGGTGYT
TRBD1	13	TRBV6-5	TRBJ1-5	ASTSIRGLHQPQH
.	14	TRBV7-2	TRBJ2-2	ASSQSSTGYTGELF
TRBD1	12	TRBV5-1	TRBJ1-4	ASRSRGQGEKLF
.	12	TRBV7-9	TRBJ2-7	ASNPGGVSYEQY
TRBD1	14	TRBV5-1	TRBJ2-5	ASSWGDRGRGETQY
.	9	TRBV20-1	TRBJ2-3	SARDTDTQY
.	15	TRBV30	TRBJ1-1	AWSAQGWEGVGTEAF
.	12	TRBV2	TRBJ1-5	ASSVQGLGQPQH
TRBD2	16	TRBV5-1	TRBJ2-3	ASSWTSLRSGGADTQY
.	11	TRBV2	TRBJ2-2	ASSEGGAGELF
.	17	TRBV23-1	TRBJ1-5	ASSQPPQRARGSNQPQH
.	12	TRBV27	TRBJ1-2	ASSLGFEGYGYT
.	14	TRBV18	TRBJ1-3	ASSPFDGFSGNTIY
.	14	TRBV11-2	TRBJ2-7	ASSQLTGFGPYEQY
TRBD1	11	TRBV7-8	TRBJ1-5	ASSRDRGQPQH
TRBD2	14	TRBV6-5	TRBJ2-7	ASSYDRREFGYEQY
.	16	TRBV15	TRBJ1-5	ATSRDQTTDSKNQPQH
TRBD1	11	TRBV29-1	TRBJ1-5	SVGGQESQPQH
.	10	TRBV7-3	TRBJ2-3	ASSLRADTQY
TRBD2	14	TRBV5-1	TRBJ2-2	ASSLGNSGSPGELF
.	12	TRBV19	TRBJ1-4	ASSETVTNEKLF
.	12	TRBV7-2	TRBJ2-1	ASSLVPLYNEQF
.	12	TRBV7-2	TRBJ2-2	ASSHSANTGELF
TRBD1	13	TRBV4-1	TRBJ1-1	ASSPGGGLSTEAF
TRBD2	12	TRBV4-1	TRBJ2-5	ASSQAGGVETQY